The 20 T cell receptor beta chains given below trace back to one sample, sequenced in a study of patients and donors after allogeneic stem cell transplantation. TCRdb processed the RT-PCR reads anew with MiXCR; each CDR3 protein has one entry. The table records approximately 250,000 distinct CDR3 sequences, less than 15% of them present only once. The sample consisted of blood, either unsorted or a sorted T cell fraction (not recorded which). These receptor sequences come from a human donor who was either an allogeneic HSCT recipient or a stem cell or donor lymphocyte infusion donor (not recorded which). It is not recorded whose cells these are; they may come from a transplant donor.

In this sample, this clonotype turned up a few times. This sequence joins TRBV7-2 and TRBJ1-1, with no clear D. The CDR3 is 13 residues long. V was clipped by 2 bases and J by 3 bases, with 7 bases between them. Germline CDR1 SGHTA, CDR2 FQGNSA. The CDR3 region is CASSLYQHTEAFF. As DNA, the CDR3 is TGTGCCAGCAGCTTATACCAACACACTGAAGCTTTCTTT.

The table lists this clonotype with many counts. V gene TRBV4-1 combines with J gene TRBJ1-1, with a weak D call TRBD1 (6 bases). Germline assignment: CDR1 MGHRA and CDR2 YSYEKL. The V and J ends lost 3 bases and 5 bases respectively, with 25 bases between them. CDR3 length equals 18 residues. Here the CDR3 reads CASSHTLGVDSRATEAFF. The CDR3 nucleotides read TGCGCCAGCAGCCATACCTTGGGTGTGGACAGCCGGGCGACTGAAGCTTTCTTT.

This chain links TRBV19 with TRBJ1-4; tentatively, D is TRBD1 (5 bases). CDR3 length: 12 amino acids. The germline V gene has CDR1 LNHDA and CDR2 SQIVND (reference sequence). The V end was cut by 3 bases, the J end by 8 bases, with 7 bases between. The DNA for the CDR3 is TGTGCCAGTAGTATGGGGCGAGAAAAACTGTTTTTT. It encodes CASSMGREKLFF.

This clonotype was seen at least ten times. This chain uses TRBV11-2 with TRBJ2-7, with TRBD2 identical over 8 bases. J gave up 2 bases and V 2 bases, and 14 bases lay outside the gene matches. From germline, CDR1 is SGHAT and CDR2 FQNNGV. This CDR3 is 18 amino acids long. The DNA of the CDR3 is TGTGCCAGCAGCTTATTCGTCCTGGCGGGGGGAATCCCCTACGAGCAGTACTTC. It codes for CASSLFVLAGGIPYEQYF.

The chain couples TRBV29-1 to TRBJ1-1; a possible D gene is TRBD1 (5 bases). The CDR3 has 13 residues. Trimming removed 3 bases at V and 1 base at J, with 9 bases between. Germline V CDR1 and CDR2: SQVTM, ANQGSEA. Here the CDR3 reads CSVDQGWNTEAFF. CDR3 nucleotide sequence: TGCAGCGTTGATCAGGGTTGGAACACTGAAGCTTTCTTT.

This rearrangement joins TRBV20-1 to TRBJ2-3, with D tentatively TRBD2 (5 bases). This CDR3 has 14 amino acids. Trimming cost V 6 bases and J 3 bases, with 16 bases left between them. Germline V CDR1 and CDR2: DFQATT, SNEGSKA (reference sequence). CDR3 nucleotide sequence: TGCAGTGCCGACCTCGGGGTCGGAACAGATACGCAGTATTTT. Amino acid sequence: CSADLGVGTDTQYF.

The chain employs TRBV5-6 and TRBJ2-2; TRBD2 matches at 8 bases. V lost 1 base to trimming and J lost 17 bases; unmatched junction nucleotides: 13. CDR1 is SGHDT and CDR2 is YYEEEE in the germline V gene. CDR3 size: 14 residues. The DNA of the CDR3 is TGTGCCAGCAGCTTGTTCTTGGGCCGGACTAGCACATTTTTT. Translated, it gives CASSLFLGRTSTFF.

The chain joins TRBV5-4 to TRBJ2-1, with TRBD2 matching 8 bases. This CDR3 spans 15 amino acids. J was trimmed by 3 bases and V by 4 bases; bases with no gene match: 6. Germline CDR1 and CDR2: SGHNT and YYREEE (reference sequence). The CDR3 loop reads CASSPSGSDYNEQFF. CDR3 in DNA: TGTGCCAGCAGCCCAAGCGGGAGTGACTACAATGAGCAGTTCTTC.

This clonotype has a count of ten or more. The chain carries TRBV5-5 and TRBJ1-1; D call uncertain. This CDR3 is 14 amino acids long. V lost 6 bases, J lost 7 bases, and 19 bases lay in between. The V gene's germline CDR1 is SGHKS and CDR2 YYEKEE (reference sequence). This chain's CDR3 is CASTRLGITNEAFF. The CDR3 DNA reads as TGTGCCAGCACCCGGCTGGGCATCACAAATGAAGCTTTCTTT.

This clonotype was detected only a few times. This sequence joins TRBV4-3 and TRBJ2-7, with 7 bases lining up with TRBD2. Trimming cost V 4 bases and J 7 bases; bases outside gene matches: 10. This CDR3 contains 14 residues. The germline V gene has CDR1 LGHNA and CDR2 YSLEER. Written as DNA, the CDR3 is TGCGCCAGCAGCCTCGACCTTGGGGGAGGGGAGCAGTACTTC. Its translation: CASSLDLGGGEQYF.

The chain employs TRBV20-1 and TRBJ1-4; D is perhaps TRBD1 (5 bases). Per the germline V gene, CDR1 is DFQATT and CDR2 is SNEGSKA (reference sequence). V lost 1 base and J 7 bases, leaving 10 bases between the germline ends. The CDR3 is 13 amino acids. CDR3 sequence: CSARGGWGEKLFF. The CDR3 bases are TGCAGTGCTAGAGGGGGCTGGGGTGAAAAACTGTTTTTT.

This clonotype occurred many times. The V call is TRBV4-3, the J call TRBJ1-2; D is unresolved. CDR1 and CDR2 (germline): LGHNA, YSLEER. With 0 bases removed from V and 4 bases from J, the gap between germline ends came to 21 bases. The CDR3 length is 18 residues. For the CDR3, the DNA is TGCGCCAGCAGCCAAGACGGACTGGAGGACTCCCACGTCTATGGCTACACCTTC. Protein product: CASSQDGLEDSHVYGYTF.

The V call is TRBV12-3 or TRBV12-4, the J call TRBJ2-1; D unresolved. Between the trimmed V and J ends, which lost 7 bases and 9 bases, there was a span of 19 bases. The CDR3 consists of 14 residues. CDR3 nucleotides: TGTGCCAGCACCCCAGGAGCAGCGTTTGGTGAGCAGTTCTTC. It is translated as CASTPGAAFGEQFF.

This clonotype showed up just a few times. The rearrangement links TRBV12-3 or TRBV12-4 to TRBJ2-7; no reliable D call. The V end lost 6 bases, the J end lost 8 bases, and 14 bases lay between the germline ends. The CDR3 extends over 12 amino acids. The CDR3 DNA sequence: TGTGCCAGCAGCATGGCCCCGGGTCAGCAGTACTTC. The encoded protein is CASSMAPGQQYF.

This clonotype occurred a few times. CDR3 coding DNA: TGCGCCAGCAGCCAAGATTTCGCGGCGCGCTACGAGCAGTACTTC. It codes for CASSQDFAARYEQYF. The chain employs TRBV4-1 and TRBJ2-7; D gene uncertain. The ends were cut back, 0 bases at V and 3 bases at J, with 12 bases in the middle. The CDR3 covers 15 residues. CDR1 is MGHRA, CDR2 YSYEKL, per germline.

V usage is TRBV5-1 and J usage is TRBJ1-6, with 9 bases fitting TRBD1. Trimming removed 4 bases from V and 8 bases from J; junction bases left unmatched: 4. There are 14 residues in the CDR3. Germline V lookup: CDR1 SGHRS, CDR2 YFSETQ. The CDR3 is CASSRDRVDSPLHF. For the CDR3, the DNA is TGCGCCAGCAGCCGGGACAGGGTGGATTCACCCCTCCACTTT. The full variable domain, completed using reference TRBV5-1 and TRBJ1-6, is KAGVTQTPRYLIKTRGQQVTLSCSPISGHRSVSWYQQTPGQGLQFLFEYFSETQRNKGNFPGRFSGRQFSNSRSEMNVSTLELGDSALYLCASSRDRVDSPLHFGNGTRLTVT.

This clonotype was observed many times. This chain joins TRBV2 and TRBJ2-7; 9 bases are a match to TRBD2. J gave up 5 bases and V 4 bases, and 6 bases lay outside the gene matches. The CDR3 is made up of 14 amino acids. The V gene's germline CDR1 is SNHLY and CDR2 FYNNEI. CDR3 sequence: CASSGVSGRDEQYF. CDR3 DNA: TGTGCCAGCAGTGGGGTTAGCGGGAGAGACGAGCAGTACTTC.

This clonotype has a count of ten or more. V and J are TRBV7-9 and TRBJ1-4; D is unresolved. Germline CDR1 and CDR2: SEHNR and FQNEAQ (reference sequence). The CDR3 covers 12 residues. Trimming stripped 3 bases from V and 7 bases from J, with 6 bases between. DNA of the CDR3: TGTGCCAGCAGCTTCTCGGGTGAAAAACTGTTTTTT. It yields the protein CASSFSGEKLFF.

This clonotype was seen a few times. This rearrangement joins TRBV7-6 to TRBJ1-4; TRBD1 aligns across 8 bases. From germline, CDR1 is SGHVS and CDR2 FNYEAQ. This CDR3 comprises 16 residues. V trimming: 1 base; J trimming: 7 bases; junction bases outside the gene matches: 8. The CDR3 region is CASSLGQGAGGEKLFF. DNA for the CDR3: TGTGCCAGCAGCTTAGGGCAGGGGGCCGGGGGTGAAAAACTGTTTTTT.

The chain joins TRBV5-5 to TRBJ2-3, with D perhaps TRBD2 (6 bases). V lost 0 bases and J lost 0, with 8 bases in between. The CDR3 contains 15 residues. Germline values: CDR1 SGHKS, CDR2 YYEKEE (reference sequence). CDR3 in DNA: TGTGCCAGCAGCTTGGAACTAGCTAGCACAGATACGCAGTATTTT. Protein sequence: CASSLELASTDTQYF. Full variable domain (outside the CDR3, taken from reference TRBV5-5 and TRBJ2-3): DAGVTQSPTHLIKTRGQQVTLRCSPISGHKSVSWYQQVLGQGPQFIFQYYEKEERGRGNFPDRFSARQFPNYSSELNVNALLLGDSALYLCASSLELASTDTQYFGPGTRLTVL.